This T cell receptor beta chain originates from a study of blood T cell repertoires in COVID-19. The protocol was immunoSEQ multiplex PCR, while the TCRdb copy is restricted to in-frame clones and leaves out a portion. The profile shows hundreds of thousands of clones, roughly 89% of them singletons. This TCR was sampled from a middle-aged man with acute or convalescent COVID-19. The source material was peripheral blood.

CDR3 DNA: TGTGCCACCAGCAGGACGGGGGTCAAGTACCAAGAGACCCAGTACTTC. It codes for CATSRTGVKYQETQYF. The rearrangement links TRBV15 to TRBJ2-5, with D possibly matching TRBD2 (6 bases). Trimming took off 3 bases at V and 0 bases at J, with 14 bases between the two ends. The length of the CDR3 is 16 residues. Germline-derived CDR1 and CDR2 are LNHNV and YYDKDF (reference sequence).